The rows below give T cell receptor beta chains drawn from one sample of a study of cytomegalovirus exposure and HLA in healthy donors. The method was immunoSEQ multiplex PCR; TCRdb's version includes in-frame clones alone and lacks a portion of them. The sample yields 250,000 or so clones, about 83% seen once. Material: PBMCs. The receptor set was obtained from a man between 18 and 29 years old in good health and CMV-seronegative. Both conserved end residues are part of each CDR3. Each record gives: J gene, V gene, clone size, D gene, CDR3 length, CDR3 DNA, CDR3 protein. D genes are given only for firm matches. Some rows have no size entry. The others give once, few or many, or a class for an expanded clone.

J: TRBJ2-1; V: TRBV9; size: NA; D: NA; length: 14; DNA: TGTGCCAGCAGCCCGGTCCCAGGGAGGAATGAGCAGTTCTTC; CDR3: CASSPVPGRNEQFF
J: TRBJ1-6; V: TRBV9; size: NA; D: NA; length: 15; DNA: TGTGCCAGTAACCCGCGGGGGGCGGAAAATTCACCCCTCCACTTT; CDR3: CASNPRGAENSPLHF
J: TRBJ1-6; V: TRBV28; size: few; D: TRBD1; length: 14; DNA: TGTGCCAGCATCCAAGGACAGGGGGGCTCACCCCTCCACTTT; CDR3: CASIQGQGGSPLHF
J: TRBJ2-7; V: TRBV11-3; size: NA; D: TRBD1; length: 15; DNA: TGTGCCAGCAGCCCCGGACAGGGGGGGTCCTACGAGCAGTACTTC; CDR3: CASSPGQGGSYEQYF
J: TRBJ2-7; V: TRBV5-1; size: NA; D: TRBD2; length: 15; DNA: TGCGCCAGCAGCTTGACTAGCGGGGCCTACTACGAGCAGTACTTC; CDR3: CASSLTSGAYYEQYF
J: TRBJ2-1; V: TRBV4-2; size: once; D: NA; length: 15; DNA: TGTGCCAGCAGCCTTGGGGGGAGCTCCTACAATGAGCAGTTCTTC; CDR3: CASSLGGSSYNEQFF
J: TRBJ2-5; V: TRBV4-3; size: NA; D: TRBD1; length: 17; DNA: TGCGCCAGCAGCCAAGTTTTAAGGACAGGGCGACAAGAGACCCAGTACTTC; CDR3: CASSQVLRTGRQETQYF
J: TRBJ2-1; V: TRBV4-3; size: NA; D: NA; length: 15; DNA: TGCGCCAGCAGCCAAGAGACTTTCAAAGACAATGAGCAGTTCTTC; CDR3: CASSQETFKDNEQFF
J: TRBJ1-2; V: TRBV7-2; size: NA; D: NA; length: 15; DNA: TGTGCCAGCACCTCAGGTTACAGGGTGCACTATGGCTACACCTTC; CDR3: CASTSGYRVHYGYTF
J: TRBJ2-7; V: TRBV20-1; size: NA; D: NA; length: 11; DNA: TGCAGTGCTAGTGGCACAGTCGAGCAGTACTTC; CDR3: CSASGTVEQYF
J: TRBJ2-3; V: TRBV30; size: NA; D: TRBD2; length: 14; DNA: TGTGCCTGGAGACTAGCGGGAGTCCCAGATACGCAGTATTTT; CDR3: CAWRLAGVPDTQYF
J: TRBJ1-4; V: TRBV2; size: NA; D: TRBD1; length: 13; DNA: TGTGCCAGCAGTGAAGACGCAGGGGGAAAACTGTTTTTT; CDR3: CASSEDAGGKLFF
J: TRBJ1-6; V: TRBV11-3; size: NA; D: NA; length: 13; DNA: TGTGCCAGCAGCTTTGACCGGGGTTCACCCCTCCACTTT; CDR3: CASSFDRGSPLHF
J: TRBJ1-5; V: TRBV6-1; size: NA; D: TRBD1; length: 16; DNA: TGTGCCAGCAGTGAAGGGGGGACAGGGGGCGGTCAGCCCCAGCATTTT; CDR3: CASSEGGTGGGQPQHF
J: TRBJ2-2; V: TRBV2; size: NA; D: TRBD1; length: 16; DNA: TGTGCCAGCACCCCAGGGACAGGGGGCGACACCGGGGAGCTGTTTTTT; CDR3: CASTPGTGGDTGELFF
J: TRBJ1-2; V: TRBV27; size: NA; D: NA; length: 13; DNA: TGTGCCAGCAGTTCCCGAGGTGGGGGCGGCTACACCTTC; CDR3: CASSSRGGGGYTF
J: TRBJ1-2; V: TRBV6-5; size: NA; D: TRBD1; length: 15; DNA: TGTGCCAGCAGTTACCTCCGGCAGGGGGCGCATGGCTACACCTTC; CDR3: CASSYLRQGAHGYTF
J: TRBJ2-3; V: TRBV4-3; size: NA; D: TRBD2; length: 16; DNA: TGCGCCAGCAGCCAAGTAGCGGGGGGCCTCACAGATACGCAGTATTTT; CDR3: CASSQVAGGLTDTQYF
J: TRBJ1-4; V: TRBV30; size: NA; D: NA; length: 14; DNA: TGTGCCTGGAGTACAGGGTCAGCTAATGAAAAACTGTTTTTT; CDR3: CAWSTGSANEKLFF
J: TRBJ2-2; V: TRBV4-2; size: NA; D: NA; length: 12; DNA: TGTGCCAGCAGCCTTATCACCGGGGAGCTGTTTTTT; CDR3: CASSLITGELFF
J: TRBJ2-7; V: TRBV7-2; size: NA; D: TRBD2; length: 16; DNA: TGTGCCAGCAGTATAGTGGCGGGAGGCCCCTCCTACGAGCAGTACTTC; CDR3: CASSIVAGGPSYEQYF
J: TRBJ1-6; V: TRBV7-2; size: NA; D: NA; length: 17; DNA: TGTGCCAGCAGCTTGTGGGTGGAGTCGTCCTATAATTCACCCCTCCACTTT; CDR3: CASSLWVESSYNSPLHF
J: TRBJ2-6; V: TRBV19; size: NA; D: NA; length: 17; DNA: TGTGCCAGTAGTATCCCCCGGGGAGGCTCTGGGGCCAACGTCCTGACTTTC; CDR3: CASSIPRGGSGANVLTF
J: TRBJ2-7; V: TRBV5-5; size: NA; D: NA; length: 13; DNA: TGTGCCAGCAGCTTGGACAGTTTCTACGAGCAGTACTTC; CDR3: CASSLDSFYEQYF
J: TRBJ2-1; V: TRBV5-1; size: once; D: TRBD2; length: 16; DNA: TGCGCCAGCAGCTCGGGACTAGCGGGGGGGTACAATGAGCAGTTCTTC; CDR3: CASSSGLAGGYNEQFF
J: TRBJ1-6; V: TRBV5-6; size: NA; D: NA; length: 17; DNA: TGTGCCAGCAGCTTGGTAGTGGGGGCGGAGCATAATTCACCCCTCCACTTT; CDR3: CASSLVVGAEHNSPLHF
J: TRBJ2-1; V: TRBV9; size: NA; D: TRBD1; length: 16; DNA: TGTGCCAGCAGCGTAGACCCGGGACAGGGGAACAATGAGCAGTTCTTC; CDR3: CASSVDPGQGNNEQFF
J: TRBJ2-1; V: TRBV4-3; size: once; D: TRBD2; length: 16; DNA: TGCGCCAGCAGCCACGGAGGACTAGTAGGCCTTAATGAGCAGTTCTTC; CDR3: CASSHGGLVGLNEQFF
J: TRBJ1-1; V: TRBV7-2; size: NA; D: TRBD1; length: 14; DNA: TGTGCCAGCAGCCCGAACAGGGGGCTGGCTGAAGCTTTCTTT; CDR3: CASSPNRGLAEAFF
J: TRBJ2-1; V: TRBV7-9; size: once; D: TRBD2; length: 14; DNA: TGTGCCAGCAGCTCGGGGACTAGTGGGGATGAGCAGTTCTTC; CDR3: CASSSGTSGDEQFF
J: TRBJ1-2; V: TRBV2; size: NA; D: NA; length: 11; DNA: TGTGCCAGCAGCCTTAGGAGTGGCTACACCTTC; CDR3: CASSLRSGYTF
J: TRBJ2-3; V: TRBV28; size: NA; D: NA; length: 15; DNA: TGTGCCAGCACTCGCAGATCCCGGGACAAAGATACGCAGTATTTT; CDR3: CASTRRSRDKDTQYF
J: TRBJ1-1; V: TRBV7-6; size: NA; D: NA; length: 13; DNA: TGTGCCAGCAGCTCCGACAGTTACACTGAAGCTTTCTTT; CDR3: CASSSDSYTEAFF
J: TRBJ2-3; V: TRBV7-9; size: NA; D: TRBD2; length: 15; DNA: TGTGCCAGCAGCCCTAGGACTAGCAGCACAGATACGCAGTATTTT; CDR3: CASSPRTSSTDTQYF
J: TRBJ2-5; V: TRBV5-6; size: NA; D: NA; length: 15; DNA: TGTGCCAGCAGCTTGGACGGCGGGGCCGGAGAGACCCAGTACTTC; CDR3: CASSLDGGAGETQYF
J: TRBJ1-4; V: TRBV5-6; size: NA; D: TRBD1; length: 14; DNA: TGTGCCAGCAGCTTGGCCACAGGGGGCGAAAAACTGTTTTTT; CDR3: CASSLATGGEKLFF
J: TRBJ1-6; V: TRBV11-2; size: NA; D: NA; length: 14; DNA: TGTGCCAGCAGCTTAGAGGGGGGAATTGCACCCCTCCACTTT; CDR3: CASSLEGGIAPLHF
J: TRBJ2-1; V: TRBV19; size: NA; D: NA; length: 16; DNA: TGTGCCAGTAGTACGCCGTCCTTTAGCTCCTACAATGAGCAGTTCTTC; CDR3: CASSTPSFSSYNEQFF
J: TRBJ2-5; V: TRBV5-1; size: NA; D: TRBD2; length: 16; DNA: TGCGCCATCCGAGAAGCTAGCGGGGGGTCTCAAGAGACCCAGTACTTC; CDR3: CAIREASGGSQETQYF
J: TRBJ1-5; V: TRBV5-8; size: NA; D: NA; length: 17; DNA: TGTGCCAGCAGCCCACCTTTGGCGGGCCACTACAATCAGCCCCAGCATTTT; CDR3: CASSPPLAGHYNQPQHF
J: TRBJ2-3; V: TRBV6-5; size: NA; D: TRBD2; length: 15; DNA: TGTGCCAGCAGCCCCAGTCTAGCGGGAACAGATACGCAGTATTTT; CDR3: CASSPSLAGTDTQYF
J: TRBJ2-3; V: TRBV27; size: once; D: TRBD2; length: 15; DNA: TGTGCCAGCAGTTTTTGGCTAGCGGGACGAGATACGCAGTATTTT; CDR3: CASSFWLAGRDTQYF
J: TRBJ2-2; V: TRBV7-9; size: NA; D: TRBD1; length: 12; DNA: TGTGCCAGCCGGACAGGAGCCGGGGAGCTGTTTTTT; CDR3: CASRTGAGELFF
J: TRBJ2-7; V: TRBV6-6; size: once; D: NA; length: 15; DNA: TGTGCCAGCAGTTACGGAAATCGGGTGGGCTACGAGCAGTACTTC; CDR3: CASSYGNRVGYEQYF
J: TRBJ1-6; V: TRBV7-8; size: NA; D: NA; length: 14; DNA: TGTGCCAGCAGCTTAGCCACTCCCAATTCACCCCTCCACTTT; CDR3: CASSLATPNSPLHF
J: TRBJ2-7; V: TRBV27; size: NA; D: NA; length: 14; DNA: TGTGCCAGCAGTTCCACCCCTCGGGGTGAGGAGCAGTACTTC; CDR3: CASSSTPRGEEQYF